This TCR beta chain was observed in a study of immune evolution from preneoplasia to lung adenocarcinoma. Study-level background: HLA loss of heterozygosity: under 7.5% AIS, about 15% MIA, approximately 31% ADC, none AAH. Study-wide results and caveats: Top clone share appeared to fall from AAH through AIS, MIA, adenocarcinoma.

Resections took place in Japan or China from 2014 to 2017. Two lung cancer pathologists independently confirmed each histologic diagnosis. This clone occurred once. The antigen is undetermined. The method was immunoSEQ multiplex PCR; TCRdb's version includes in-frame clones alone and lacks a portion of them. The table records roughly 28,000 clones, approximately 74% of them present only once. The CDR3 is 13 amino acids. Germline V gives CDR1 LGHNA, CDR2 YNFKEQ. Trimming left V 4 bases short and J 10 bases short, with 14 bases between. Sequences were obtained from FFPE invasive lung adenocarcinoma tissue. The rearrangement links TRBV4-2 to TRBJ2-1; TRBD2 is a possible D gene (5 bases). The clonotype comes from a person between 60 and 69 years old with invasive lung adenocarcinoma. Some clones in this sample may be carry-over from other donors' samples. The CDR3 loop reads CASSPPGKPEQFF. The DNA of the CDR3 is TGTGCCAGCAGCCCGCCGGGAAAACCGGAGCAGTTCTTC.